This is a list of T cell receptor beta chains from one sample in a study of neurological immune-mediated disorders. TCRdb redid the calling of the 5' RACE reads with MiXCR, one entry per CDR3 protein. The sample shows some 100,000 distinct CDR3 sequences, roughly an eighth of them seen only once. The specimen sequenced was PBMCs. All receptors come from a female donor with HTLV-1-associated myelopathy (HAM/TSP). The CDR3 runs from the conserved cysteine through the conserved F or W. Fields, in order: D gene, V gene, clone size, J gene, CDR3 protein, CDR3 DNA. D genes are given only for firm matches. Rows give clone size only sometimes, using once, few, many, or a class for an expanded clone.

TRBD2	TRBV5-1	many	TRBJ2-3	CASSSVSGEDTQYF	TGCGCCAGCAGCTCCGTCAGCGGGGAAGATACGCAGTATTTT
-	TRBV7-9	many	TRBJ1-2	CASRESRRANYGYTF	TGTGCCAGCAGGGAAAGCAGGCGAGCTAACTATGGCTACACCTTC
-	TRBV20-1	many	TRBJ2-7	CSARGGDTAVRTYEQYF	TGCAGTGCTAGGGGAGGGGACACCGCGGTTAGGACTTACGAGCAGTACTTC
-	TRBV5-1	many	TRBJ2-5	CASSLNGGRETQYF	TGCGCCAGCAGCTTGAACGGGGGGCGAGAGACCCAGTACTTC
-	TRBV6-5	many	TRBJ1-6	CAGMGGHRDNSPLHF	TGTGCCGGCATGGGAGGGCACAGGGATAATTCACCCCTCCACTTT
TRBD1	TRBV5-1	many	TRBJ1-5	CASSLGQGGNQPQHF	TGCGCCAGCAGCTTGGGACAGGGAGGCAATCAGCCCCAGCATTTT
-	TRBV10-3	many	TRBJ1-6	CAISESSGRLSSPLHF	TGTGCCATCAGTGAGTCGAGTGGCAGGCTGAGCTCACCCCTCCACTTT
TRBD1	TRBV10-3	-	TRBJ2-3	CAISRQGNSNQPQYF	TGTGCCATCAGTCGACAGGGAAATAGCAATCAGCCCCAGTATTTT
-	TRBV9	-	TRBJ2-7	CASSVAGTYTYEQYF	TGTGCCAGCAGCGTAGCTGGGACGTACACCTACGAGCAGTACTTC
TRBD1	TRBV28	few	TRBJ2-1	CASSPSWDREQFF	TGTGCCAGCAGTCCGAGTTGGGACAGAGAGCAGTTCTTC
-	TRBV2	-	TRBJ2-4	CASSPQDIQYF	TGTGCCAGCAGCCCGCAGGACATTCAGTACTTC
-	TRBV20-1	many	TRBJ2-7	CSARRGLGEQYF	TGCAGTGCTAGGAGGGGTTTGGGGGAGCAGTACTTC